These 28 T cell receptor beta chains came from one sample sequenced in a study of response to subunit inactivated influenza vaccine. TCRdb re-derived calls from the RT-PCR reads in MiXCR, one entry per CDR3 protein. Here the sample spans 500,000 to 600,000 distinct CDR3 sequences, more than 15% being singletons. Source: CD4+ T cells sorted from PBMCs, taken around 25 months after vaccination. Source of these receptors: a man aged 50 to 69 who received an inactivated influenza vaccine.

The genes are TRBV20-1 and TRBJ2-3; a possible D gene is TRBD2 (5 bases). CDR3 length: 12 amino acids. V lost 6 bases to trimming and J lost 6 bases, with 13 bases between them. Per germline, CDR1 DFQATT and CDR2 SNEGSKA (reference sequence). DNA for the CDR3: TGCAGTGCAACGCGACGCGGGGATACGCAGTATTTT. As protein: CSATRRGDTQYF.

The chain joins TRBV28 to TRBJ1-1; a possible D gene is TRBD1 (5 bases). Germline V CDR1 and CDR2: MDHEN, SYDVKM. This CDR3 spans 15 amino acids. V shed 8 bases and J shed 1 base, with 17 bases lying between them. CDR3 loop: CASFPGGSGNTEAFF. The DNA for the CDR3 is TGTGCCAGCTTTCCCGGGGGGAGCGGGAACACTGAAGCTTTCTTT.

The chain uses TRBV5-1 and TRBJ2-2; D remains ambiguous. Germline-derived CDR1 and CDR2 are SGHRS and YFSETQ. V was shortened by 0 bases and J by 2 bases, with 17 bases between the two germline ends. The CDR3 has 18 residues. CDR3 sequence: CASSLAGNPRVNTGELFF. In nucleotides, the CDR3 is TGCGCCAGCAGCTTGGCCGGCAACCCTCGGGTCAACACCGGGGAGCTGTTTTTT.

The V call is TRBV9, the J call TRBJ2-7; 15 nucleotides align to TRBD2. J gave up 5 bases and V 3 bases, and 0 bases lay outside the gene matches. CDR1 and CDR2 (germline): SGDLS, YYNGEE. The CDR3 totals 14 residues. The CDR3 reads CASSGTSGRDEQYF. In DNA, the CDR3 is TGTGCCAGCAGCGGGACTAGCGGGAGGGACGAGCAGTACTTC.

This clonotype was counted many times. The chain couples TRBV20-1 to TRBJ2-7, with D possibly TRBD1 on 5 matching bases. Per the germline V gene, CDR1 is DFQATT and CDR2 is SNEGSKA (reference sequence). The CDR3 covers 14 residues. V was pared by 6 bases and J by 1 base, with 16 bases between. CDR3 loop: CSAHSAGPSYEQYF. Here the CDR3 DNA reads TGCAGTGCCCATTCGGCAGGGCCGTCCTACGAGCAGTACTTC.

This clonotype came up a few times. The rearrangement links TRBV3-1 to TRBJ2-1; D possibly corresponds to TRBD1 (5 bases). V was cut by 0 bases and J by 9 bases, with 12 bases left in between. Per germline, CDR1 LGHDT and CDR2 YNNKEL (reference sequence). The CDR3 loop spans 14 amino acids. CDR3 nucleotide sequence: TGTGCCAGCAGCCAAGATCCCCAAAGGGGTGAGCAGTTCTTC. Its translation: CASSQDPQRGEQFF.

The gene calls are TRBV9 and TRBJ2-1, with 8 bases lining up with TRBD1. CDR1 and CDR2 from the germline V gene are SGDLS and YYNGEE. J lost 4 bases, V lost 3 bases, and 9 bases had no gene match. CDR3 length: 16 amino acids. The CDR3 nucleotides are TGTGCCAGCAGCGCCGGCATCACAGGGGGATACAATGAGCAGTTCTTC. Amino acids: CASSAGITGGYNEQFF.

This clonotype came up a few times. This chain joins TRBV3-1 and TRBJ2-7; D is uncertain. The germline V gene has CDR1 LGHDT and CDR2 YNNKEL (reference sequence). Trimming shortened V by 1 base and J by 2 bases, and 12 bases separated the two germline ends. The CDR3 is 15 amino acids. The DNA of the CDR3 is TGTGCCAGCAGCCAAGGGTCAGGCATCGCCTACGAGCAGTACTTC. Protein product: CASSQGSGIAYEQYF.

The chain has TRBV5-1 and TRBJ1-1; the D gene is possibly TRBD1 (6 bases). There are 16 residues in the CDR3. Germline CDR1 and CDR2: SGHRS and YFSETQ. Trimming stripped 0 bases from V and 0 bases from J, with 12 bases between. CDR3 bases: TGCGCCAGCAGCTTGGAGGCAGGGGCTATGAACACTGAAGCTTTCTTT. Its protein is CASSLEAGAMNTEAFF.

In its sample, this clonotype was seen a few times. The genes are TRBV24-1 and TRBJ2-7; no clear D. The CDR3 sequence is 11 residues long. Germline loops: CDR1 KGHDR, CDR2 SFDVKD. Trimming left V 1 base short and J 5 bases short, with 2 bases between. The CDR3 spells CATSDFHEQYF. In DNA, the CDR3 is TGTGCCACCAGTGATTTCCACGAGCAGTACTTC.

The sample holds a few counts of this clonotype. This chain links TRBV5-1 with TRBJ2-5; TRBD1 or TRBD2 may be the D gene (5 bases each). Trimming pared 4 bases from V and 4 bases from J, leaving 11 bases between. The CDR3 is 13 amino acids. CDR1 SGHRS and CDR2 YFSETQ come from the germline V gene. This CDR3 reads CASSPRDPETQYF. DNA for the CDR3: TGCGCCAGCAGCCCAAGGGACCCAGAGACCCAGTACTTC.

The rearrangement uses TRBV20-1 and TRBJ2-6; D not certain. The CDR3 sequence is 15 residues long. V was shortened by 3 bases and J by 3 bases, with 12 bases between the two germline ends. In germline, CDR1 is DFQATT, CDR2 SNEGSKA (reference sequence). The CDR3 bases are TGCAGTGCTAGCCAGACTGGGGTTGGGGCCAACGTCCTGACTTTC. This sequence encodes CSASQTGVGANVLTF.

This clonotype was counted a few times. This sequence joins TRBV30 and TRBJ1-4, with D maybe TRBD1 (5 bases). Germline values: CDR1 GTSNPN, CDR2 SVGIG (reference sequence). The CDR3 loop spans 13 amino acids. V shed 2 bases and J shed 7 bases, with 11 bases lying between them. The CDR3 loop reads CAWSRGGSEKLFF. CDR3 nucleotide sequence: TGTGCCTGGAGTCGGGGGGGGAGTGAAAAACTGTTTTTT.

Remarks on this clonotype: A clone one base away is much larger, so this may be a read error. This rearrangement joins TRBV6-2 or TRBV6-3 to TRBJ1-1; a possible D gene is TRBD1 (5 bases). The length of the CDR3 is 15 residues. Germline CDR1 is MNHEY and CDR2 is SVGEGT. The V end lost 3 bases, the J end lost 0 bases, and 11 bases lay between the germline ends. CDR3 protein: CASSYGHNMNTEAFF. Written as DNA, the CDR3 is TGTGCCAGCAGTTATGGACACAACATGAACACTGAAGCTTTCTTT.

The table lists this clonotype with many counts. This chain links TRBV12-3 or TRBV12-4 with TRBJ1-6, with D uncertain. Between the trimmed V and J ends, which lost 1 base and 0 bases, there was a span of 1 base. This CDR3 has 14 amino acids. CDR3 protein: CASSLDSYNSPLHF. The CDR3 DNA reads TGTGCCAGCAGTTTAGACTCCTATAATTCACCCCTCCACTTT.

This clonotype was observed at least ten times. The chain combines TRBV6-1 with TRBJ2-1; tentatively, D is TRBD1 (5 bases). The CDR3 consists of 16 residues. The ends were cut back, 6 bases at V and 0 bases at J, with 15 bases in the middle. Looked up from germline, CDR1 is MNHNS and CDR2 is SASEGT. CDR3 loop: CASSHDSLSSYNEQFF. CDR3 bases: TGTGCCAGCAGCCATGACAGTTTGAGCTCCTACAATGAGCAGTTCTTC.

CDR3 in DNA: TGTGCCAGCAGTATGAAGAGAAACACCGGGGAGCTGTTTTTT. Its protein is CASSMKRNTGELFF. This chain links TRBV27 with TRBJ2-2, with D uncertain. Trimming pared 5 bases from V and 2 bases from J, leaving 9 bases between. The germline V gene encodes CDR1 MNHEY and CDR2 SMNVEV (reference sequence). The CDR3 extends over 14 amino acids.

The V and J genes are TRBV18 and TRBJ1-6, with 10 bases aligning to TRBD1. V shed 6 bases and J 8 bases; nucleotides not matched to a gene: 4. This CDR3 contains 14 residues. Germline V gene lookup returns CDR1 KGHSH and CDR2 LQKENI. CDR3 in amino acids: CASSSGTGDSPLHF. The CDR3 bases are TGTGCCAGCTCGTCCGGGACAGGGGATTCACCCCTCCACTTT.

This clonotype was counted between two and nine times. V gene TRBV11-2 combines with J gene TRBJ2-7, with D perhaps TRBD2 (6 bases). Germline V lookup: CDR1 SGHAT, CDR2 FQNNGV. With 5 bases removed from V and 2 bases from J, the gap between germline ends came to 16 bases. The CDR3 is 15 amino acids. CDR3 DNA sequence: TGTGCCAGCAGCGTCCGGGACTTACCTACCTACGAGCAGTACTTC. It encodes CASSVRDLPTYEQYF.

This sequence joins TRBV5-1 and TRBJ1-4; 7 bases are shared with TRBD1. This CDR3 spans 15 amino acids. Germline V gives CDR1 SGHRS, CDR2 YFSETQ. V shed 4 bases, J shed 4 bases, and the junction held 7 bases outside the gene matches. The chain's CDR3 is CASSVGQAVNEKLFF. CDR3 bases: TGCGCCAGCAGCGTCGGACAGGCGGTTAATGAAAAACTGTTTTTT.

This chain connects TRBV10-3 to TRBJ2-6; D is unclear. Trimming shortened V by 4 bases and J by 0 bases, and 4 bases separated the two germline ends. The germline CDR1 and CDR2 sequences are ENHRY and SYGVKD. The CDR3 has 14 residues. The CDR3 reads CAISVSSGANVLTF. The CDR3 DNA follows: TGTGCCATCAGTGTGAGCTCTGGGGCCAACGTCCTGACTTTC.

This clonotype was detected only a few times. The chain has TRBV7-2 and TRBJ2-2; TRBD2 might be the D (5 bases). The CDR3 consists of 14 residues. V was clipped by 3 bases and J by 6 bases, with 11 bases between them. The germline gives CDR1 SGHTA, CDR2 FQGNSA. CDR3 sequence: CASSLQWRAGELFF. CDR3 DNA: TGTGCCAGCAGCTTGCAGTGGCGGGCCGGGGAGCTGTTTTTT.

This clonotype occurred many times. The J gene is TRBJ2-7, the V gene TRBV10-2; D tentatively fits TRBD1 or TRBD2 (7 bases each). V gave up 8 bases and J gave up 4 bases, with 24 bases separating them. CDR1 is WSHSY and CDR2 is SAAADI in the germline V gene. The CDR3 extends over 16 amino acids. The CDR3 region has the DNA TGCGCCAGCCCAACAAGCGGGACAGCGGGCCTTTACGAGCAGTACTTC. It codes for CASPTSGTAGLYEQYF.

This chain joins TRBV20-1 and TRBJ1-5; D is ambiguous. The V and J ends lost 3 bases and 0 bases respectively, with 9 bases between them. The CDR3 sequence is 14 residues long. Per the germline V gene, CDR1 is DFQATT and CDR2 is SNEGSKA (reference sequence). DNA of the CDR3: TGCAGTGCTAGTCGGAGTCATAGCAATCAGCCCCAGCATTTT. Its translation: CSASRSHSNQPQHF.

In its sample, this clonotype was seen a few times. This chain uses TRBV20-1 with TRBJ2-2; D might be TRBD2 (5 bases). The CDR3 extends over 15 amino acids. Trimming stripped 6 bases from V and 1 base from J, with 15 bases between. In germline, CDR1 is DFQATT, CDR2 SNEGSKA (reference sequence). The CDR3 coding sequence is TGCAGTGCCAAGTTCGGGATTAAGAACACCGGGGAGCTGTTTTTT. This encodes CSAKFGIKNTGELFF.

This clonotype was counted between two and nine times. The chain links TRBV4-3 to TRBJ2-7; D is undetermined. Trimming left V 2 bases short and J 4 bases short, with 21 bases between. Germline-derived CDR1 and CDR2 are LGHNA and YSLEER. CDR3 size: 17 residues. In DNA form, the CDR3 reads TGCGCCAGCAGCCAATCCCCCAGTGCCCCGGCGTCTTACGAGCAGTACTTC. Protein: CASSQSPSAPASYEQYF.

This clonotype was seen a few times. This chain uses TRBV5-1 with TRBJ1-6, with D uncertain. V was trimmed by 1 base and J by 7 bases, leaving 15 bases between them. This CDR3 is 16 amino acids long. Germline V lookup: CDR1 SGHRS, CDR2 YFSETQ. CDR3 sequence reads: CASSLLPGLQNSPLHF. The CDR3 DNA follows: TGCGCCAGCAGCTTGCTCCCCGGGTTACAAAATTCACCCCTCCACTTT. The whole variable domain, filled in from reference TRBV5-1 and TRBJ1-6, reads KAGVTQTPRYLIKTRGQQVTLSCSPISGHRSVSWYQQTPGQGLQFLFEYFSETQRNKGNFPGRFSGRQFSNSRSEMNVSTLELGDSALYLCASSLLPGLQNSPLHFGNGTRLTVT.

The chain has TRBV4-3 and TRBJ1-3; 9 bases map to TRBD1. CDR3 length: 18 amino acids. V lost 1 base, J lost 0 bases, and 7 bases stayed unmatched. Germline V gene data show CDR1 as LGHNA and CDR2 as YSLEER. The CDR3 is CASSQAWTGATSGNTIYF. The CDR3 coding sequence is TGCGCCAGCAGCCAAGCCTGGACAGGGGCCACCTCTGGAAACACCATATATTTT.